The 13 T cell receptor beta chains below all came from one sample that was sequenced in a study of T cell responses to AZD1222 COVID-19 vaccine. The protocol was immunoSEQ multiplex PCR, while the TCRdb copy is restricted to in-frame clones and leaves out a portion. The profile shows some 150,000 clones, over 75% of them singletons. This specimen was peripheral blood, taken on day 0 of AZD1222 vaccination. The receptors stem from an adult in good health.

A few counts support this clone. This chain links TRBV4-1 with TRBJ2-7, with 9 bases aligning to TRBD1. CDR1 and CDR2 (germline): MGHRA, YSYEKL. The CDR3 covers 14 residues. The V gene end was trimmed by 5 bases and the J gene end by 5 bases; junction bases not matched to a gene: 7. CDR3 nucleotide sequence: TGCGCCAGCAGCAAACCCGGACAGGGGCACGAGCAGTACTTC. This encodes CASSKPGQGHEQYF.

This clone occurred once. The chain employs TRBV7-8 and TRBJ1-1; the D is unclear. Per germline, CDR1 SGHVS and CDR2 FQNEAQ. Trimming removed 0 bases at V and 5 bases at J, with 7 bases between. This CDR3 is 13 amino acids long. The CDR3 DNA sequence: TGTGCCAGCAGCTTAGCGATGGTAACTGAAGCTTTCTTT. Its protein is CASSLAMVTEAFF.

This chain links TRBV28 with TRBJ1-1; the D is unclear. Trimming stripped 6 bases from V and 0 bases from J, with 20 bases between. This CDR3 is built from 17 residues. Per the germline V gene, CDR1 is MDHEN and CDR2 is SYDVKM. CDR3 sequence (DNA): TGTGCCAGCAGCTCCGCCGTCGCTGAATTCATGAACACTGAAGCTTTCTTT. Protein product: CASSSAVAEFMNTEAFF.

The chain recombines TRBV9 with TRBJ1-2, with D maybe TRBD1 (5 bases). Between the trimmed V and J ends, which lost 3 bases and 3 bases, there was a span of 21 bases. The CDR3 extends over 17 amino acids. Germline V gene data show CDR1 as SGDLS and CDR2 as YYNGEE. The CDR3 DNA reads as TGTGCCAGCAGCGGACTCCCGAGGGGTCCGACAGACTATGGCTACACCTTC. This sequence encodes CASSGLPRGPTDYGYTF.

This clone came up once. The CDR3 reads CASSQGDQPQHF. In nucleotides, the CDR3 is TGTGCCAGCAGCCAGGGGGATCAGCCCCAGCATTTT. V and J are TRBV3-1 (or the pseudogene TRBV3-2) and TRBJ1-5; possibly TRBD1 for D (5 bases). Trimming took off 3 bases at V and 5 bases at J, with 5 bases between the two ends. The CDR3 contains 12 residues. Germline V gene data show CDR1 as LGHDT and CDR2 as YNNKEL (reference sequence).

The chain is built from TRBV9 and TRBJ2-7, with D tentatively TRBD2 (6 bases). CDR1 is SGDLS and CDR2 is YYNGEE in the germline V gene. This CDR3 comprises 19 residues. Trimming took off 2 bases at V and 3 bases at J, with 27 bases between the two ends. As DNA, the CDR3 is TGTGCCAGCAGCGTCCTAGTCCCCCCTACTAGCTCTCAAAACTACGAGCAGTACTTC. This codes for CASSVLVPPTSSQNYEQYF.

In nucleotides, the CDR3 is TGCGCCAGCAGCTCCCGGACAGTATGGACCCCTACGAATATGGGGCAGTACTTC. It is translated as CASSSRTVWTPTNMGQYF. The chain recombines TRBV5-1 with TRBJ2-7; D perhaps matches TRBD1 (6 bases). The CDR3 covers 18 residues. The germline gives CDR1 SGHRS, CDR2 YFSETQ. Trimming shortened V by 3 bases and J by 9 bases, and 31 bases separated the two germline ends.

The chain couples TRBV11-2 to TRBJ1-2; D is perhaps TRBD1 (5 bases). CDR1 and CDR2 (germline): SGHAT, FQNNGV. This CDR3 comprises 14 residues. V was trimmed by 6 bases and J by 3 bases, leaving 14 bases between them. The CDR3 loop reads CASRPSGVDYGYTF. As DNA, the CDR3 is TGTGCCAGCAGACCCTCGGGGGTGGACTATGGCTACACCTTC. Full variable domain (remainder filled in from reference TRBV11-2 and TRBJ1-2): EAGVAQSPRYKIIEKRQSVAFWCNPISGHATLYWYQQILGQGPKLLIQFQNNGVVDDSQLPKDRFSAERLKGVDSTLKIQPAKLEDSAVYLCASRPSGVDYGYTFGSGTRLTVV.

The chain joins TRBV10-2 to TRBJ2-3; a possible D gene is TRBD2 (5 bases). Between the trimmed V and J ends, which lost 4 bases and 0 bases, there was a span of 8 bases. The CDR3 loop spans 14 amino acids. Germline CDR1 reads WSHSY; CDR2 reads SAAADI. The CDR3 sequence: CASSGAASTDTQYF. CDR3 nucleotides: TGCGCCAGCAGTGGAGCGGCTAGCACAGATACGCAGTATTTT.

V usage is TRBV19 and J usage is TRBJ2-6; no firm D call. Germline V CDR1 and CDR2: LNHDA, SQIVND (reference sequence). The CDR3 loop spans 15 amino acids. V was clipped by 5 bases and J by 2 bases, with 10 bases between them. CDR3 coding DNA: TGTGCCAGTAGTCCCCCCCCGGCTGGGGCCAACGTCCTGACTTTC. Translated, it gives CASSPPPAGANVLTF.

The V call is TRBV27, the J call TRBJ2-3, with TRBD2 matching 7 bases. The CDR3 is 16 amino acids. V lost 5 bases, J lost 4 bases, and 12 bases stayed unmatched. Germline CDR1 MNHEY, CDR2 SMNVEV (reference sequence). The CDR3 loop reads CASSLRPSGGADTQYF. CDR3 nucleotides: TGTGCCAGCAGTCTGCGGCCTAGCGGAGGTGCAGATACGCAGTATTTT.

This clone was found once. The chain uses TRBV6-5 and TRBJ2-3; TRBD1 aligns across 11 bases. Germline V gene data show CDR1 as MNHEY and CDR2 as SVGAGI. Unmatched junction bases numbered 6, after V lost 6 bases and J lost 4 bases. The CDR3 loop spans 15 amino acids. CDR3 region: CASRDRGLRADTQYF. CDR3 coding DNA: TGTGCCAGCAGGGACAGGGGGCTGAGGGCAGATACGCAGTATTTT.

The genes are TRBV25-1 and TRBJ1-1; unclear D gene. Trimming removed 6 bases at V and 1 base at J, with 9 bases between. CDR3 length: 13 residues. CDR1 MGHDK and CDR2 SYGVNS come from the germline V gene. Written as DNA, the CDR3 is TGTGCCAGCAGGGCCGTAACGAACACTGAAGCTTTCTTT. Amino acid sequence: CASRAVTNTEAFF.